This T cell receptor beta chain was found in a study of blood T cell repertoires in COVID-19. The overall study: Whether acute or convalescent, the COVID-19 samples came from the United States, Italy and Spain. The cDNA or gDNA used as material had been derived from T cells, B-cell-depleted T cells, or PBMCs.

The protocol was immunoSEQ multiplex PCR, while the TCRdb copy is restricted to in-frame clones and leaves out a portion. The data show roughly 300,000 clones, around 87% seen once. The length of the CDR3 is 15 residues. Trimming took off 7 bases at V and 2 bases at J, with 14 bases between the two ends. CDR1 and CDR2 from the germline V gene are SNHLY and FYNNEI. What was sequenced was peripheral blood. V gene TRBV2 combines with J gene TRBJ1-4; D is possibly TRBD1 (5 bases). The TCR was taken from a woman in her thirties or forties who had recovered from COVID-19. DNA for the CDR3: TGTGCCAGCATGAACGGGGGGGAGACTAATGAAAAACTGTTTTTT. Its translation: CASMNGGETNEKLFF.